The 26 T cell receptor beta chains reported below all come from one sample, sequenced in a study of T cell clonotyping in hematopoietic cell transplantation. Clones were read by immunoSEQ multiplex PCR, and TCRdb kept only the in-frame ones, dropping some. Of about 7,400 clones in the sample, roughly 91% were seen once. Indicated time point: recipient sample about 28 days before transplant, after cytoreduction. The source material was peripheral blood mononuclear cells, sampled before stem cell transplant. The receptors here all came from a man between 60 and 75 years old with acute myeloid leukemia. Some clones in this sample may be carry-over from other donors' samples.

The V call is TRBV29-1, the J call TRBJ1-1; the D gene is possibly TRBD1 (6 bases). The CDR3 is 11 residues long. Germline lookup yields CDR1 SQVTM and CDR2 ANQGSEA. V was trimmed by 7 bases and J by 8 bases, leaving 14 bases between them. As DNA, the CDR3 is TGCAGCGCAGGGGCCGCGGGGGAAGCTTTCTTT. Amino acids: CSAGAAGEAFF.

The chain combines TRBV4-1 with TRBJ2-7; D is ambiguous. The germline V and J ends were trimmed by 1 base and 6 bases, with 19 bases remaining between them. In germline, CDR1 is MGHRA, CDR2 YSYEKL. This CDR3 has 16 amino acids. CDR3: CASSQALLTQRGEQYF. CDR3 nucleotides: TGCGCCAGCAGCCAAGCGCTCCTTACCCAAAGAGGCGAGCAGTACTTC.

The chain has TRBV28 and TRBJ1-2; D is unresolved. This CDR3 is built from 13 residues. Germline assignment: CDR1 MDHEN and CDR2 SYDVKM. V shed 3 bases and J shed 7 bases, with 12 bases lying between them. The CDR3 loop is CASSLVGWAGYTF. The CDR3 DNA reads as TGTGCCAGCAGTTTGGTGGGTTGGGCTGGCTACACCTTC.

This chain links TRBV6-5 with TRBJ2-6; no definite D call. Germline V gene lookup returns CDR1 MNHEY and CDR2 SVGAGI. Trimming left V 4 bases short and J 2 bases short, with 6 bases between. The CDR3 loop spans 14 amino acids. The CDR3 region is CASSSRTGANVLTF. CDR3 coding DNA: TGTGCCAGCAGTTCACGGACTGGGGCCAACGTCCTGACTTTC.

V gene TRBV5-1 combines with J gene TRBJ2-7, with D possibly TRBD1 on 5 matching bases. CDR1 and CDR2 from the germline V gene are SGHRS and YFSETQ. The CDR3 sequence is 15 residues long. V lost 0 bases and J 3 bases, leaving 13 bases between the germline ends. The CDR3 loop is CASSLDQGGHYEQYF. In nucleotides, the CDR3 is TGCGCCAGCAGCTTGGATCAGGGCGGACACTACGAGCAGTACTTC.

The chain links TRBV7-9 to TRBJ1-1; D is uncertain. Per the germline V gene, CDR1 is SEHNR and CDR2 is FQNEAQ (reference sequence). The CDR3 contains 10 residues. V lost 3 bases and J lost 8, with 4 bases in between. CDR3 in DNA: TGTGCCAGCAGCTTCCCGGAAGCTTTCTTT. It translates to CASSFPEAFF.

The gene calls are TRBV7-6 and TRBJ2-1; 9 bases are a match to TRBD2. Per germline, CDR1 SGHVS and CDR2 FNYEAQ. CDR3 size: 16 residues. Unmatched junction bases numbered 8, after V lost 0 bases and J lost 8 bases. This CDR3 reads CASSLAPGLAGYEQFF. The DNA for the CDR3 is TGTGCCAGCAGCTTAGCCCCGGGACTAGCAGGCTATGAGCAGTTCTTC.

V gene TRBV5-1 combines with J gene TRBJ1-5; 7 bases are a match to TRBD1. Trimming took 3 bases from V and 6 from J; bases not matched to a gene: 6. The V gene's germline CDR1 is SGHRS and CDR2 YFSETQ. The CDR3 is 14 residues long. The CDR3 protein is CASSSGQWGQPQHF. CDR3 sequence (DNA): TGCGCCAGCAGCTCGGGACAGTGGGGTCAGCCCCAGCATTTT.

This clone showed up just a few times. The CDR3 reads CASRIGQGQIGNQPQHF. The CDR3 DNA reads as TGTGCCAGTAGGATTGGGCAGGGGCAGATCGGCAATCAGCCCCAGCATTTT. This sequence joins TRBV19 and TRBJ1-5; weak D call: TRBD1 (6 bases). The CDR3 totals 17 residues. V was clipped by 6 bases and J by 2 bases, with 20 bases between them. Germline lookup yields CDR1 LNHDA and CDR2 SQIVND (reference sequence). The whole variable domain, remainder taken from reference TRBV19 and TRBJ1-5, is DGGITQSPKYLFRKEGQNVTLSCEQNLNHDAMYWYRQDPGQGLRLIYYSQIVNDFQKGDIAEGYSVSREKKESFPLTVTSAQKNPTAFYLCASRIGQGQIGNQPQHFGDGTRLSIL.

The chain combines TRBV19 with TRBJ1-2, with D maybe TRBD1 (5 bases). Trimming cost V 1 base and J 4 bases, with 10 bases left between them. CDR1 LNHDA and CDR2 SQIVND come from the germline V gene (reference sequence). The CDR3 contains 14 residues. CDR3 nucleotides: TGTGCCAGTAGTATAGGCAGGGATGGCTATGGCTACACCTTC. Its protein product is CASSIGRDGYGYTF.

There are a few counts of this clone. V gene TRBV28 combines with J gene TRBJ2-3; a possible D gene is TRBD2 (6 bases). Trimming removed 3 bases at V and 1 base at J, with 17 bases between. The CDR3 runs to 17 residues. CDR1 is MDHEN, CDR2 SYDVKM, per germline. DNA of the CDR3: TGTGCCAGCAGTTTTTTCACGACTAGGGGTGGCACAGATACGCAGTATTTT. This sequence encodes CASSFFTTRGGTDTQYF.

The V gene is TRBV19, the J gene TRBJ2-1; 9 bases fit TRBD1. CDR1 and CDR2 from the germline V gene are LNHDA and SQIVND (reference sequence). The CDR3 runs to 16 residues. J lost 3 bases, V lost 1 base, and 4 bases had no gene match. CDR3 in amino acids: CASSIGRDRVYNEQFF. CDR3 nucleotide sequence: TGTGCCAGTAGTATAGGTCGGGACAGGGTCTACAATGAGCAGTTCTTC. Supplemented by reference TRBV19 and TRBJ2-1, the full variable domain reads DGGITQSPKYLFRKEGQNVTLSCEQNLNHDAMYWYRQDPGQGLRLIYYSQIVNDFQKGDIAEGYSVSREKKESFPLTVTSAQKNPTAFYLCASSIGRDRVYNEQFFGPGTRLTVL.

This sequence joins TRBV6-5 and TRBJ1-5, with D possibly matching TRBD1 (6 bases). Trimming took off 6 bases at V and 4 bases at J, with 10 bases between the two ends. The CDR3 is 13 amino acids. Germline V gene data show CDR1 as MNHEY and CDR2 as SVGAGI. The CDR3 loop is CASSLQGNQPQHF. CDR3 nucleotide sequence: TGTGCCAGCAGCCTCCAGGGGAATCAGCCCCAGCATTTT.

The gene calls are TRBV30 and TRBJ1-2, with 11 bases lining up with TRBD1. J gave up 4 bases and V 2 bases, and 6 bases lay outside the gene matches. Per the germline V gene, CDR1 is GTSNPN and CDR2 is SVGIG (reference sequence). The CDR3 totals 15 residues. The CDR3 is CAWSQGTGGGYGYTF. In DNA, the CDR3 is TGTGCCTGGAGTCAAGGGACAGGGGGGGGCTATGGCTACACCTTC.

The CDR3 DNA is TGTGCCAGCAGTCGGACAGGGCAACAAGATACGCAGTATTTT. Encoded protein: CASSRTGQQDTQYF. V is TRBV6-5 and J is TRBJ2-3; 8 nucleotides line up with TRBD1. The CDR3 spans 14 residues. CDR1 MNHEY and CDR2 SVGAGI come from the germline V gene. V trimming: 5 bases; J trimming: 5 bases; junction bases outside the gene matches: 6.

This clone was seen once. V is TRBV14 and J is TRBJ2-7; 11 bases map to TRBD2. The V and J ends lost 0 bases and 4 bases, in that order; junction bases with no gene match: 8. This CDR3 has 17 residues. Germline V lookup: CDR1 SGHDN, CDR2 FVKESK. The CDR3 spells CASSQEGLLAGDYEQYF. For the CDR3, the DNA is TGTGCCAGCAGCCAAGAAGGGTTACTAGCGGGAGATTACGAGCAGTACTTC. Using reference TRBV14 and TRBJ2-7 for the parts outside the CDR3, the full variable domain is EAGVTQFPSHSVIEKGQTVTLRCDPISGHDNLYWYRRVMGKEIKFLLHFVKESKQDESGMPNNRFLAERTGGTYSTLKVQPAELEDSGVYFCASSQEGLLAGDYEQYFGPGTRLTVT.

This chain joins TRBV2 and TRBJ1-2; the D gene is possibly TRBD1 (5 bases). The CDR3 sequence is 13 residues long. Trimming removed 7 bases from V and 8 bases from J, with 17 bases in between. Germline CDR1 reads SNHLY; CDR2 reads FYNNEI. CDR3 sequence: CASKAGRSVGYTF. In DNA, the CDR3 is TGTGCCAGCAAGGCAGGGCGCTCGGTGGGCTACACCTTC.

This chain connects TRBV30 to TRBJ1-2, with D tentatively TRBD1 (6 bases). The CDR3 sequence is 13 residues long. Trimming stripped 2 bases from V and 5 bases from J, with 12 bases between. Germline CDR1 and CDR2: GTSNPN and SVGIG (reference sequence). The CDR3 reads CAWSRGGVYGYTF. The CDR3, as DNA: TGTGCCTGGAGTAGGGGGGGGGTGTATGGCTACACCTTC.

This clone appeared a few times. This chain connects TRBV6-5 to TRBJ1-1, with D maybe TRBD1 (5 bases). This CDR3 contains 15 residues. Germline values: CDR1 MNHEY, CDR2 SVGAGI. V dropped 6 bases and J dropped 2 bases, with 16 bases sitting between them. This CDR3 reads CASSLTGTINTEAFF. The DNA of the CDR3 is TGTGCCAGCAGCCTAACCGGGACTATAAACACTGAAGCTTTCTTT.

This chain uses TRBV25-1 with TRBJ1-1; D ambiguous. The CDR3 is made up of 12 amino acids. In germline, CDR1 is MGHDK, CDR2 SYGVNS. Deletions cut 7 bases from V and 1 base from J, with 7 bases between. The CDR3 reads CASTAPNTEAFF. As DNA, the CDR3 is TGTGCCAGCACAGCACCGAACACTGAAGCTTTCTTT.

The V call is TRBV11-1, the J call TRBJ2-5; tentatively, D is TRBD2 (6 bases). Trimming removed 2 bases from V and 5 bases from J, with 15 bases in between. From germline, CDR1 is SGHAT and CDR2 FQDESV (reference sequence). This CDR3 has 15 amino acids. In DNA, the CDR3 is TGTGCCAGCAGCTTAATGGGGAGACGGGAGGAGACCCAGTACTTC. Translated: CASSLMGRREETQYF.

This clone was seen once. This chain uses TRBV5-1 with TRBJ1-2; 9 positions match TRBD1. This CDR3 region has 13 residues. CDR1 SGHRS and CDR2 YFSETQ come from the germline V gene. V gave up 2 bases and J gave up 9 bases; unmatched junction bases: 5. CDR3: CASSFGTGSSYTF. The CDR3 region has the DNA TGCGCCAGCAGCTTCGGGACAGGGTCCAGCTACACCTTC. The full variable domain, with the rest looked up from reference TRBV5-1 and TRBJ1-2, is KAGVTQTPRYLIKTRGQQVTLSCSPISGHRSVSWYQQTPGQGLQFLFEYFSETQRNKGNFPGRFSGRQFSNSRSEMNVSTLELGDSALYLCASSFGTGSSYTFGSGTRLTVV.

Concerning this clone itself: At one end, the junction sequence differs from germline, possibly due to a read error. CDR3 sequence: CASSLDRGPVYEQYF. The CDR3 DNA reads as TGTGCCAGCAGTTTAGACAGGGGCCCTGTCTACGAGCAGTACTTC. The genes are TRBV11-2 and TRBJ2-7; 8 bases fit TRBD1. The CDR3 contains 15 residues. Looked up from germline, CDR1 is SGHAT and CDR2 is FQNNGV. The full variable domain, its missing parts supplied by reference TRBV11-2 and TRBJ2-7, is EAGVAQSPRYKIIEKRQSVAFWCNPISGHATLYWYQQILGQGPKLLIQFQNNGVVDDSQLPKDRFSAERLKGVDSTLKIQPAKLEDSAVYLCASSLDRGPVYEQYFGPGTRLTVT.

This rearrangement joins TRBV6-5 to TRBJ1-3; D is undetermined. The germline V and J ends were trimmed by 6 bases and 0 bases, with 12 bases remaining between them. Germline loops: CDR1 MNHEY, CDR2 SVGAGI. This CDR3 spans 15 amino acids. CDR3 in DNA: TGTGCCAGCAGAAGAAAAGGGAGCTCTGGAAACACCATATATTTT. Amino acids: CASRRKGSSGNTIYF.

CDR3 nucleotides: TGTGCCAGCAGCTCCGGGGGAGGTGGAGAGACCCAGTACTTC. Translation gives CASSSGGGGETQYF. The genes are TRBV11-3 and TRBJ2-5; a weak D match, TRBD2 (6 bases). Germline loops: CDR1 SGHNT, CDR2 YENEEA. V lost 4 bases, J lost 4 bases, and 13 bases lay in between. CDR3 length equals 14 residues.

The rearrangement uses TRBV6-1 and TRBJ1-5; D is perhaps TRBD1 (5 bases). Deletions cut 1 base from V and 4 bases from J, with 26 bases between. From germline, CDR1 is MNHNS and CDR2 SASEGT. The CDR3 totals 20 residues. This CDR3 is CASSEGRGVRGPLDNQPQHF. The CDR3 DNA reads as TGTGCCAGCAGTGAAGGGAGAGGGGTGAGAGGGCCCCTCGATAATCAGCCCCAGCATTTT.